The rows below give T cell receptor beta chains drawn from one sample of a study of T-cell memory formation after mild COVID-19. TCRdb passed the 5' RACE reads through MiXCR, listing each CDR3 protein once. The table shows around 500,000 distinct CDR3 sequences, with 15% to 20% occurring only once. The sequenced sample consisted of PBMCs or a T cell subset sorted from them (not recorded which). The receptors here all came from an adult woman who had mild COVID-19 (a few samples of this study predate the infection). Cell type and time point are not known. CDR3s include the opening cysteine and the closing phenylalanine or tryptophan. The D gene is left open where the match is weak. Clone size is not always given. Where it is, it says once, few, many or a class for expanded clones.

d_call clone_size j_call v_call cdr3_nt cdr3_aa
NA many TRBJ1-1 TRBV29-1 TGCAGCGTTGAGGGCGATCGGAACAAAGCTTTCTTT CSVEGDRNKAFF
TRBD1 NA TRBJ1-4 TRBV12-3/TRBV12-4 TGTGCCAGCAGTTCAGGGGGTCGGAGTAATGAAAAACTGTTTTTT CASSSGGRSNEKLFF
NA many TRBJ2-1 TRBV5-1 TGCGCCAGCCAGGATCTCGATGAGCAGTTCTTC CASQDLDEQFF
NA NA TRBJ1-3 TRBV7-8 TGTGCCAGCAGCTTAGGATTAGTGTTGGCAAGCTCTGGAAACACCATATATTTT CASSLGLVLASSGNTIYF
TRBD1 NA TRBJ2-7 TRBV5-1 TGCGCCAGCAGCGACAGGGGCGCCTACGAGCAGTACTTC CASSDRGAYEQYF
TRBD1 NA TRBJ1-1 TRBV6-5 TGTGCCAGTAACAGCGAGGGGGCCCAGGGGAGCACTGAAGCTTTCTTT CASNSEGAQGSTEAFF
TRBD2 NA TRBJ2-1 TRBV5-4 TGTGCCAGCAGCCCAAGGACTAGCGGTCATGAGCAGTTCTTC CASSPRTSGHEQFF
TRBD2 few TRBJ2-7 TRBV5-1 TGCGCCAGCAGCTTGTTTAGCGGGTCCTACGAGCAGTACTTC CASSLFSGSYEQYF
NA few TRBJ2-3 TRBV15 TGTGCCACCAAGAATAGCGGCACAGATACGCAGTATTTT CATKNSGTDTQYF
NA NA TRBJ2-7 TRBV5-1 TGCGCCAGCAGCTTGGTTTACAACCCTCCGGGCTACGAGCAGTACTTC CASSLVYNPPGYEQYF
TRBD1 NA TRBJ2-1 TRBV2 TGTGCCAGCAGTGAAGCAGGACAGGAGTACAATGAGCAGTTCTTC CASSEAGQEYNEQFF
NA few TRBJ2-2 TRBV20-1 TGCAGTGCTAGAAGACACGAGGGGGCCGGGGAGCTGTTTTTT CSARRHEGAGELFF
TRBD1 NA TRBJ1-1 TRBV12-3/TRBV12-4 TGTGCCAGCAGTTTAGTCGTTGGGGACAGGGGGCAGCGGATCGACAACACTGAAGCTTTCTTT CASSLVVGDRGQRIDNTEAFF
TRBD2 NA TRBJ2-1 TRBV29-1 TGCAGCGTTGGTGTCGGGACTAGCGGGACTGAGCAGTTCTTC CSVGVGTSGTEQFF
TRBD2 NA TRBJ2-1 TRBV7-9 TGTGCCAGCAGCTTATCTAGCGGGAGGCCGCCCGGGTACAATGAGCAGTTCTTC CASSLSSGRPPGYNEQFF
NA NA TRBJ2-1 TRBV7-9 TGTGCCAGCAGCTTAGGCGGGCACTCCTACAATGAGCAGTTCTTC CASSLGGHSYNEQFF
NA few TRBJ1-5 TRBV19 TGTGCCAGTACCCCCCGGAGCAATCAGCCCCAGCATTTT CASTPRSNQPQHF
NA NA TRBJ2-7 TRBV11-2 TGTGCCAGCAGCTTAGGGGGGAAGCGTACCTCCTACGAGCAGTACTTC CASSLGGKRTSYEQYF
TRBD2 NA TRBJ2-3 TRBV27 TGTGCCAGCAGCCTAGAGGCAGCGGGAGGGGGCACAGATACGCAGTATTTT CASSLEAAGGGTDTQYF
TRBD2 few TRBJ2-1 TRBV24-1 TGTGCCACCAGTGATTTAAATAGCGGGAGGGATGCTGAGCAGTTCTTC CATSDLNSGRDAEQFF
NA few TRBJ2-5 TRBV5-1 TGCGCCAGCAGCGCCGGGATGCGTGGGGAGACCCAGTACTTC CASSAGMRGETQYF
NA NA TRBJ1-2 TRBV29-1 TGCAGCGTTGTAGGGGGGAGCTTCTCGGGCTATGGCTACACCTTC CSVVGGSFSGYGYTF
TRBD2 few TRBJ2-3 TRBV23-1 TGCGCCAGCAGGGGCAGGGATGTAGCGGGGGTATACACAGATACGCAGTATTTT CASRGRDVAGVYTDTQYF
NA NA TRBJ1-1 TRBV29-1 TGCAGCGTTGGCAGAGGGAACACTGAAGCTTTCTTT CSVGRGNTEAFF
TRBD2 NA TRBJ2-3 TRBV30 TGTGCCTGGAGTGTACAACTAGCGGTAGATACGCAGTATTTT CAWSVQLAVDTQYF
NA few TRBJ1-2 TRBV3-1 TGTGCCAGCAGCCCTGGAATGATGAACTATGGCTACACCTTC CASSPGMMNYGYTF
NA few TRBJ1-5 TRBV24-1 TGTGCCACCAGTGATAACTCCGGACATCCCAATCAGCCCCAGCATTTT CATSDNSGHPNQPQHF
NA few TRBJ2-3 TRBV18 TGTGCCAGCTCACCGATGACAGCAAGCACAGATACGCAGTATTTT CASSPMTASTDTQYF
NA many TRBJ2-3 TRBV7-2 TGTGCCAGCAGCTCCGCAGATACGCAGTATTTT CASSSADTQYF
NA NA TRBJ1-3 TRBV5-5 TGTGCCAGCAGCTTTCTGGGTCTAAATTCTGGAAACACCATATATTTT CASSFLGLNSGNTIYF
NA NA TRBJ1-5 TRBV5-1 TGCGCCAGCAGCTGGCAAGGCGGATCAAATCAGCCCCAGCATTTT CASSWQGGSNQPQHF
TRBD2 NA TRBJ2-3 TRBV7-9 TGTGCCAGCAGCCCGAGCGGGGGGGCCGAGACAGATACGCAGTATTTT CASSPSGGAETDTQYF
NA NA TRBJ1-5 TRBV18 TGTGCCAGCTCACCAGAGCGGGCTGGCAATCAGCCCCAGCATTTT CASSPERAGNQPQHF
TRBD1 few TRBJ2-1 TRBV13 TGTGCCAGCACTCTCATGGCGGGACAGGGGTACAATGAGCAGTTCTTC CASTLMAGQGYNEQFF
TRBD1 NA TRBJ1-6 TRBV5-1 TGCGCCAGCACCTTCCGGGACAGGGCCTATTCACCCCTCCACTTT CASTFRDRAYSPLHF
TRBD1 few TRBJ1-3 TRBV5-1 TGCGCCAGCAGGGGGACAGCCTCTGGAAACACCATATATTTT CASRGTASGNTIYF
NA few TRBJ1-2 TRBV20-1 TGCAGTGCTAGAGATAAGATAGGGGACAACTATGGCTACACCTTC CSARDKIGDNYGYTF
TRBD2 few TRBJ2-1 TRBV20-1 TGCAGTGCTAGAGAACCCGGGACTAGCGGCTACAATGAGCAGTTCTTC CSAREPGTSGYNEQFF
NA many TRBJ2-1 TRBV7-2 TGTGCCAGCAGCTTCTTAACCCAGCAGCAGTTCTTC CASSFLTQQQFF
NA few TRBJ2-7 TRBV21-1 TGTGCCAGCAGCATCCGACGGACCTCCTACGAGCAGTACTTC CASSIRRTSYEQYF